The rows below give T cell receptor beta chains drawn from one sample of a study of OX40 agonist ivuxolimab in advanced cancers. Generated by immunoSEQ multiplex PCR, the TCRdb table keeps only in-frame clones and is missing some. The sample carries 55,000 to 65,000 clones, 91% recorded once. Sequencing was performed on CD4+ or CD8+ T cells sorted from blood, taken in a trial of the OX40 agonist ivuxolimab. These TCRs come from an adult with an advanced solid tumor such as melanoma, head and neck, liver or kidney cancer. Each CDR3 is given with its conserved first and last residue. Each record gives: J gene, clone size, V gene, D gene, CDR3 protein, CDR3 DNA. A D gene is named only where the DNA matches it firmly. Rows give clone size only sometimes, using once, few, many, or a class for an expanded clone.

J gene: TRBJ1-5; clone size: NA; V gene: TRBV19; D gene: TRBD1; CDR3 protein: CASRTGTGSNQPQHF; CDR3 DNA: TGTGCCAGTAGGACCGGGACAGGGAGCAATCAGCCCCAGCATTTT
J gene: TRBJ1-2; clone size: NA; V gene: TRBV2; D gene: NA; CDR3 protein: CASSGGVFYGYTF; CDR3 DNA: TGTGCCAGCAGTGGGGGGGTTTTCTATGGCTACACCTTC
J gene: TRBJ1-5; clone size: NA; V gene: TRBV13; D gene: NA; CDR3 protein: CASSLSGNQPQHF; CDR3 DNA: TGTGCCAGCAGCTTATCGGGAAATCAGCCCCAGCATTTT
J gene: TRBJ2-1; clone size: many; V gene: TRBV5-4; D gene: NA; CDR3 protein: CASTGEAYNEQFF; CDR3 DNA: TGTGCCAGCACCGGGGAGGCTTACAATGAGCAGTTCTTC
J gene: TRBJ2-2; clone size: NA; V gene: TRBV5-1; D gene: NA; CDR3 protein: CASSLAGNTGELFF; CDR3 DNA: TGCGCCAGCTCCTTGGCTGGTAACACCGGGGAGCTGTTTTTT
J gene: TRBJ2-2; clone size: large; V gene: TRBV6-5; D gene: NA; CDR3 protein: CASSYKLVGTGELFF; CDR3 DNA: TGTGCCAGCAGTTACAAGTTAGTCGGTACCGGGGAGCTGTTTTTT
J gene: TRBJ1-1; clone size: NA; V gene: TRBV6-6; D gene: NA; CDR3 protein: CASISSWGISEAFF; CDR3 DNA: TGTGCCAGCATCTCATCATGGGGGATATCTGAAGCTTTCTTT
J gene: TRBJ1-2; clone size: NA; V gene: TRBV5-1; D gene: NA; CDR3 protein: CASSLVSENYGYTF; CDR3 DNA: TGCGCCAGCAGCTTGGTGTCAGAGAACTATGGCTACACCTTC
J gene: TRBJ2-4; clone size: few; V gene: TRBV27; D gene: TRBD2; CDR3 protein: CASSPTLAGGPPKNIQYF; CDR3 DNA: TGTGCCAGCAGTCCCACGCTAGCGGGGGGGCCTCCCAAAAACATTCAGTACTTC
J gene: TRBJ1-2; clone size: NA; V gene: TRBV2; D gene: NA; CDR3 protein: CASSDSSYGYTF; CDR3 DNA: TGTGCCAGCAGTGATAGTTCTTATGGCTACACCTTC
J gene: TRBJ2-5; clone size: NA; V gene: TRBV10-3; D gene: NA; CDR3 protein: CAIRDEEETQYF; CDR3 DNA: TGTGCCATCAGGGATGAGGAGGAGACCCAGTACTTC
J gene: TRBJ1-2; clone size: NA; V gene: TRBV29-1; D gene: NA; CDR3 protein: CSVDPWQPDYGYTF; CDR3 DNA: TGCAGCGTTGACCCATGGCAGCCAGACTATGGCTACACCTTC
J gene: TRBJ1-2; clone size: NA; V gene: TRBV5-8; D gene: NA; CDR3 protein: CASSRDGYTF; CDR3 DNA: TGTGCCAGCAGCCGCGATGGCTACACCTTC
J gene: TRBJ2-7; clone size: NA; V gene: TRBV11-2; D gene: NA; CDR3 protein: CASSPFGEQYF; CDR3 DNA: TGTGCCAGCAGCCCCTTTGGCGAGCAGTACTTC
J gene: TRBJ2-1; clone size: NA; V gene: TRBV5-1; D gene: TRBD1; CDR3 protein: CASSLIGTDYNEQFF; CDR3 DNA: TGCGCCAGCAGCTTGATCGGGACAGATTACAATGAGCAGTTCTTC
J gene: TRBJ1-2; clone size: NA; V gene: TRBV28; D gene: NA; CDR3 protein: CASSFEHDYGYTF; CDR3 DNA: TGTGCCAGCAGTTTTGAACACGACTATGGCTACACCTTC
J gene: TRBJ2-7; clone size: NA; V gene: TRBV7-9; D gene: TRBD1; CDR3 protein: CASSIPGQAHYEQYF; CDR3 DNA: TGTGCCAGCAGCATTCCGGGACAGGCTCATTACGAGCAGTACTTC
J gene: TRBJ2-7; clone size: once; V gene: TRBV5-6; D gene: NA; CDR3 protein: CASSFGFYEQYF; CDR3 DNA: TGTGCCAGCAGCTTCGGGTTCTACGAGCAGTACTTC
J gene: TRBJ2-1; clone size: NA; V gene: TRBV27; D gene: NA; CDR3 protein: CASSLSSYNEQFF; CDR3 DNA: TGTGCCAGCAGTTTGTCCTCCTACAATGAGCAGTTCTTC
J gene: TRBJ1-6; clone size: NA; V gene: TRBV18; D gene: TRBD1; CDR3 protein: CASSLDRGAPLHF; CDR3 DNA: TGTGCCAGCTCACTAGACAGGGGGGCACCCCTCCACTTT
J gene: TRBJ1-3; clone size: NA; V gene: TRBV9; D gene: NA; CDR3 protein: CASSVEGYSGNTIYF; CDR3 DNA: TGTGCCAGCAGCGTAGAGGGGTACTCTGGAAACACCATATATTTT